A single sample is the source of the 14 T cell receptor beta chains below, sequenced in a study of T cell repertoires in cytomegalovirus infection. No antigen has been identified for these receptors. MiXCR, applied by TCRdb to the reads, yields one record per CDR3 protein. The table includes around 110,000 distinct CDR3 sequences, 10% detected once. Specimen: PBMCs, sequenced either directly or after in vitro stimulation (not recorded which). All receptors derive from a human donor in good health (CMV status not recorded). Some clones in this sample may be carry-over from other donors' samples.

This clonotype has at least ten counts. V gene TRBV28 combines with J gene TRBJ1-5, with TRBD1 matching 8 bases. Unmatched junction bases numbered 7, after V lost 6 bases and J lost 0 bases. Looked up from germline, CDR1 is MDHEN and CDR2 is SYDVKM. This CDR3 contains 16 residues. DNA for the CDR3: TGTGCCAGCAGCCCAGGGGGACAGGCTAGCAATCAGCCCCAGCATTTT. Translating gives CASSPGGQASNQPQHF. The whole variable domain, filled in from reference TRBV28 and TRBJ1-5, reads DVKVTQSSRYLVKRTGEKVFLECVQDMDHENMFWYRQDPGLGLRLIYFSYDVKMKEKGDIPEGYSVSREKKERFSLILESASTNQTSMYLCASSPGGQASNQPQHFGDGTRLSIL.

The table lists this clonotype with a few counts. The DNA of the CDR3 is TGTGCCAGCAGTTATGTGCCTTATGAGCAGTTCTTC. Protein sequence: CASSYVPYEQFF. The V gene is TRBV6-6, the J gene TRBJ2-1; D is ambiguous. V dropped 3 bases and J dropped 8 bases, with 8 bases sitting between them. The length of the CDR3 is 12 residues. Germline CDR1 MNHNY, CDR2 SVGAGI (reference sequence).

The table lists this clonotype with a few counts. V usage is TRBV18 and J usage is TRBJ2-1; TRBD1 aligns across 9 bases. In germline, CDR1 is KGHSH, CDR2 LQKENI. The V and J ends lost 4 bases and 9 bases, in that order; junction bases with no gene match: 7. The CDR3 totals 14 residues. The CDR3 nucleotides read TGTGCCAGCTCACTCGGACAGGGGAGGGGTGAGCAGTTCTTC. Amino acids: CASSLGQGRGEQFF. The full variable domain, rest sourced from reference TRBV18 and TRBJ2-1, is NAGVMQNPRHLVRRRGQEARLRCSPMKGHSHVYWYRQLPEEGLKFMVYLQKENIIDESGMPKERFSAEFPKEGPSILRIQQVVRGDSAAYFCASSLGQGRGEQFFGPGTRLTVL.

This clonotype was detected ten times or more. The rearrangement uses TRBV5-6 and TRBJ2-3, with 7 bases that match TRBD2. In germline, CDR1 is SGHDT, CDR2 YYEEEE. This CDR3 has 17 residues. V shed 0 bases and J 2 bases; nucleotides not matched to a gene: 9. The CDR3 nucleotides read TGTGCCAGCAGCTTGGACCCCAGGAGGGACTACACAGATACGCAGTATTTT. Its translation is CASSLDPRRDYTDTQYF.

The rearrangement links TRBV28 to TRBJ2-3, with D tentatively TRBD1 (5 bases). CDR3 size: 16 residues. CDR1 is MDHEN and CDR2 is SYDVKM in the germline V gene. Trimming removed 2 bases from V and 5 bases from J, with 17 bases in between. The CDR3 coding sequence is TGTGCCAGCAGTTTAATGTCAGGGCTAGAGAGAGATACGCAGTATTTT. Translation: CASSLMSGLERDTQYF.

This clonotype was seen only a few times. This sequence joins TRBV6-2 or TRBV6-3 and TRBJ1-1; D is perhaps TRBD1 (6 bases). Trimming pared 7 bases from V and 2 bases from J, leaving 17 bases between. Looked up from germline, CDR1 is MNHEY and CDR2 is SVGEGT. The CDR3 runs 15 residues. CDR3 protein: CASTQLAGGNTEAFF. The CDR3 coding sequence is TGTGCCAGCACTCAGCTTGCGGGGGGCAACACTGAAGCTTTCTTT.

This clonotype was seen a few times. The chain combines TRBV12-3 or TRBV12-4 with TRBJ2-3, with unresolved D. This CDR3 spans 16 amino acids. Trimming shortened V by 3 bases and J by 2 bases, and 15 bases separated the two germline ends. The CDR3 protein is CASSFGARGATDTQYF. The DNA for the CDR3 is TGTGCCAGCAGTTTCGGTGCTCGCGGAGCCACAGATACGCAGTATTTT.

This clonotype has just a few counts. The chain couples TRBV19 to TRBJ1-5; tentative D call: TRBD1 (5 bases). V lost 6 bases, J lost 7 bases, and 19 bases lay in between. CDR3 size: 15 residues. Germline-derived CDR1 and CDR2 are LNHDA and SQIVND (reference sequence). The CDR3 bases are TGTGCCAGTAGCTTAAGCCGGGGGTCAGAACAGCCCCAGCATTTT. This sequence encodes CASSLSRGSEQPQHF.

This clonotype was counted at least ten times. The V gene is TRBV28, the J gene TRBJ2-7; D is possibly TRBD2 (5 bases). Per the germline V gene, CDR1 is MDHEN and CDR2 is SYDVKM. The V end was cut by 5 bases, the J end by 0 bases, with 14 bases between. This CDR3 spans 15 amino acids. DNA for the CDR3: TGTGCCAGCAGTCCTCGGAGGCTTAGCTCCTACGAGCAGTACTTC. Translation gives CASSPRRLSSYEQYF.

A few counts support this clonotype. V and J are TRBV23-1 and TRBJ2-7; D gene unclear. TRBV23-1 is an open reading frame whose function is uncertain. CDR3 length equals 15 residues. V was pared by 1 base and J by 4 bases, with 14 bases between. Written as DNA, the CDR3 is TGCGCCAGCAGTCAATGGCTGCTACATATTTACGAGCAGTACTTC. Encoded protein: CASSQWLLHIYEQYF.

V and J are TRBV7-3 and TRBJ2-1; D is ambiguous. This CDR3 has 13 amino acids. Trimming removed 4 bases from V and 7 bases from J, with 11 bases in between. Germline values: CDR1 SGHTA, CDR2 FQGTGA. DNA for the CDR3: TGTGCCAGCAGCTCCGCTGGACGGAATGAGCAGTTCTTC. Translated: CASSSAGRNEQFF.

This clonotype turned up a few times. The chain joins TRBV12-5 to TRBJ1-1; no clear D. The V end lost 7 bases, the J end lost 7 bases, and 10 bases lay between the germline ends. The CDR3 extends over 11 amino acids. Looked up from germline, CDR1 is LGHNT and CDR2 is FRNRAP. CDR3 loop: CASADHLEAFF. The CDR3 DNA sequence: TGTGCTAGTGCCGACCACCTTGAAGCTTTCTTT.

This sequence joins TRBV20-1 and TRBJ2-1, with 10 bases fitting TRBD2. Germline CDR1 DFQATT, CDR2 SNEGSKA (reference sequence). J lost 4 bases, V lost 5 bases, and 5 bases had no gene match. There are 14 residues in the CDR3. CDR3 region: CSAVAGGQYNEQFF. The DNA of the CDR3 is TGCAGTGCTGTAGCGGGAGGCCAATACAATGAGCAGTTCTTC.

This clonotype was seen many times. The chain is built from TRBV7-8 and TRBJ1-5; D perhaps matches TRBD1 (5 bases). The CDR3 runs 17 residues. Looked up from germline, CDR1 is SGHVS and CDR2 is FQNEAQ. The V and J ends lost 5 bases and 0 bases respectively, with 17 bases between them. The CDR3 loop is CASSDITGTYSNQPQHF. In nucleotides, the CDR3 is TGTGCCAGCAGCGATATTACGGGGACTTATAGCAATCAGCCCCAGCATTTT.